These 5 T cell receptor beta chains were all obtained from the same sample, sequenced in a study of T cell changes during pregnancy in multiple sclerosis (dated by TCRdb to the late 2010s). Libraries were made using the immunoSEQ multiplex PCR assay. TCRdb obtained this table from immuneACCESS and retained in-frame rearrangements with V and J assigned. These tables miss some clones; where compared with another copy, unresolved V genes account for less than half of the shortfall, and the remainder is unexplained. Present in this sample are about 77,000 clones, around nine tenths of which were seen just once. Clones ranked in the top ten supply 1.9% of the sample. Material: peripheral blood, obtained before pregnancy. The receptors derive from a female donor with multiple sclerosis, enrolled in a pregnancy study.

V gene TRBV18 combines with J gene TRBJ2-1, with 7 bases aligning to TRBD1. Unmatched junction bases numbered 15, after V lost 2 bases and J lost 8 bases. The CDR3 extends over 17 amino acids. Per the germline V gene, CDR1 is KGHSH and CDR2 is LQKENI. The CDR3 loop reads CASSPGTTGFSVDEQFF. The CDR3 nucleotides are TGTGCCAGCTCACCAGGAACGACAGGGTTTTCTGTGGATGAGCAGTTCTTC.

V usage is TRBV5-6 and J usage is TRBJ2-7; D gene uncertain. This CDR3 has 13 residues. The germline V and J ends were trimmed by 0 bases and 1 base, with 5 bases remaining between them. Germline values: CDR1 SGHDT, CDR2 YYEEEE. CDR3: CASSLGSSYEQYF. In DNA form, the CDR3 reads TGTGCCAGCAGCTTGGGTTCTTCCTACGAGCAGTACTTC.

The chain has TRBV11-2 and TRBJ1-6; D may be TRBD1 (6 bases). CDR3 length equals 16 residues. Trimming took off 6 bases at V and 2 bases at J, with 14 bases between the two ends. In germline, CDR1 is SGHAT, CDR2 FQNNGV. CDR3 sequence: CASRSPGVPYNSPLHF. The DNA for the CDR3 is TGTGCCAGCAGGTCTCCAGGGGTCCCCTATAATTCACCCCTCCACTTT.

The chain links TRBV4-1 to TRBJ1-1; 9 bases are shared with TRBD1. This CDR3 has 16 amino acids. Unmatched junction bases numbered 6, after V lost 0 bases and J lost 4 bases. Germline V gives CDR1 MGHRA, CDR2 YSYEKL. CDR3 nucleotides: TGCGCCAGCAGCCAAGATCCCCCGGACAGGGGCACTGAAGCTTTCTTT. This gives the protein CASSQDPPDRGTEAFF.

J is TRBJ1-3 and V is TRBV6-6; no definite D call. The ends were cut back, 6 bases at V and 0 bases at J, with 15 bases in the middle. Germline lookup yields CDR1 MNHNY and CDR2 SVGAGI (reference sequence). This CDR3 is built from 16 residues. The CDR3 nucleotides read TGTGCCAGCAGATCAACTCTCCCGAGCTCTGGAAACACCATATATTTT. Protein sequence: CASRSTLPSSGNTIYF.